This T cell receptor (beta chain) was sequenced for a study of identical twins. Germline V gene data show CDR1 as GTSNPN and CDR2 as SVGIG (reference sequence). The germline V and J ends were trimmed by 1 base and 6 bases, with 10 bases remaining between them. This CDR3 spans 13 amino acids. Points from the study as a whole: Possibly, invariant MAIT and iNKT cells partly confounded zero-insertion analyses. Twin pairs' shared out-of-frame alpha sequences were enriched in low generation probability.

TCRdb independently ran MiXCR on the 5' RACE reads; one entry per CDR3 protein. The sample shows 210,000 or so distinct CDR3 sequences, around a sixth of them seen only once. A word on this clonotype: Its antigen is unknown.

In addition, the sample was reused for a study of T cells expressing NK-cell markers.

The genes are TRBV30 and TRBJ2-1, with unresolved D. This clonotype originated in a woman aged 18-35 years in good health. Sequencing used CD8+ T cells sorted from blood. CDR3: CAWSEAFPNEQFF. CDR3 coding DNA: TGTGCCTGGAGTGAGGCCTTCCCCAATGAGCAGTTCTTC.